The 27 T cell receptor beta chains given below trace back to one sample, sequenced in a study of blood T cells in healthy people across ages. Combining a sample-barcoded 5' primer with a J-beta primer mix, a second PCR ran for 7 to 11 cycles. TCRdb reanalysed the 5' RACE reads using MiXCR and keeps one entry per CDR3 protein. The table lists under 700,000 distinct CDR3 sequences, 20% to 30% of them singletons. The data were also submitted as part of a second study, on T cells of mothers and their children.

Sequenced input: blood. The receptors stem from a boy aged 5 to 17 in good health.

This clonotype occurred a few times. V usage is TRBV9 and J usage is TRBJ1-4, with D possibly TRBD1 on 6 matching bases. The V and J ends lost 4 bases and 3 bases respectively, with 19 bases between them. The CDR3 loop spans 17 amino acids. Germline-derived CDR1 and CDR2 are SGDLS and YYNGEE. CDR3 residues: CASSPGPGARSNEKLFF. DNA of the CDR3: TGTGCCAGCAGCCCAGGTCCGGGGGCGCGGTCTAATGAAAAACTGTTTTTT.

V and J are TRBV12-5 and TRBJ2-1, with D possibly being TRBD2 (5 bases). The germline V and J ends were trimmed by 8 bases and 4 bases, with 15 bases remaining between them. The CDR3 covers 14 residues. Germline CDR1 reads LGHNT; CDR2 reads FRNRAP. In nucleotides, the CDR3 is TGTGCTAGTTCTTCGGGAATCGCGTACAATGAGCAGTTCTTC. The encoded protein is CASSSGIAYNEQFF.

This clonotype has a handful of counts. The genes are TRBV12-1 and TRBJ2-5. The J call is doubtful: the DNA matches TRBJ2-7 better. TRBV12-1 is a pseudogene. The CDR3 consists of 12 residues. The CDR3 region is CASSFKDYEQYF. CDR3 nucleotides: TGTGCCAGCAGCTTTAAAGATTACGAGCAGTACTTC.

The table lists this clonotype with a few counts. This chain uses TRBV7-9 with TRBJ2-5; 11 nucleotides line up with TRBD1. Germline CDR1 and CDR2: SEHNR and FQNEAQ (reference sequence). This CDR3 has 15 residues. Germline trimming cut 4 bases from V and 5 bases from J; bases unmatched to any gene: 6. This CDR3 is CASSWGTGGLETQYF. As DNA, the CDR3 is TGTGCCAGCAGCTGGGGGACAGGGGGTTTGGAGACCCAGTACTTC.

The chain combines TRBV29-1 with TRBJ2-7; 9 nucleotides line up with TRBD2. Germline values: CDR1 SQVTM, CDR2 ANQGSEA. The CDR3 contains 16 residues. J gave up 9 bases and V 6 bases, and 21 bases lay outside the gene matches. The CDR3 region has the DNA TGCAGCGTCACGTTTTCCGGGACTAGCAAGAGTCTTGGGCAGTACTTC. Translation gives CSVTFSGTSKSLGQYF.

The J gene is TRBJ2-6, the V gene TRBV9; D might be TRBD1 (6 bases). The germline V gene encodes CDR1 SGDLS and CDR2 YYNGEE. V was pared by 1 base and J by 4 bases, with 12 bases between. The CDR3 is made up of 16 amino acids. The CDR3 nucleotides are TGTGCCAGCAGCGTAACCACAGGGTCAGGGGCCAACGTCCTGACTTTC. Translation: CASSVTTGSGANVLTF.

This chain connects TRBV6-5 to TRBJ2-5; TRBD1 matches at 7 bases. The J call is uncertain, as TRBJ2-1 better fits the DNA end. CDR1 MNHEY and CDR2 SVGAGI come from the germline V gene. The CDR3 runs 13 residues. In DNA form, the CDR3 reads TGTGCCAGCACCAACAGACAGGGTGGTGAGCAGTTCTTC. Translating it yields CASTNRQGGEQFF.

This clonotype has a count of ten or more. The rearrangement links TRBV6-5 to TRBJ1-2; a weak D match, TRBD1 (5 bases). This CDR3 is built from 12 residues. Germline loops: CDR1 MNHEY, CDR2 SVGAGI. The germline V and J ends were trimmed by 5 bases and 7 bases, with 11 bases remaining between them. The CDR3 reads CASSRGVSGYTF. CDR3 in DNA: TGTGCCAGCAGTCGAGGGGTGTCTGGCTACACCTTC.

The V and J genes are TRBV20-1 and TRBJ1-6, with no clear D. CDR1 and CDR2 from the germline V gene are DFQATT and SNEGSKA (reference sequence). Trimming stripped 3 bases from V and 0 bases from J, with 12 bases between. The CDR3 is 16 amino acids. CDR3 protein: CSARGSKGSYNSPLHF. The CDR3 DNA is TGCAGTGCTAGGGGCAGTAAGGGCTCCTATAATTCACCCCTCCACTTT.

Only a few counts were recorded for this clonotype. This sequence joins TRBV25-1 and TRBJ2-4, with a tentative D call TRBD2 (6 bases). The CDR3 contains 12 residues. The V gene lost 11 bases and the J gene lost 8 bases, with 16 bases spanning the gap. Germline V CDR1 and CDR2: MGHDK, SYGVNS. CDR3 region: CAAGTPGDIQYF. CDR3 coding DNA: TGTGCCGCCGGGACCCCGGGGGACATTCAGTACTTC.

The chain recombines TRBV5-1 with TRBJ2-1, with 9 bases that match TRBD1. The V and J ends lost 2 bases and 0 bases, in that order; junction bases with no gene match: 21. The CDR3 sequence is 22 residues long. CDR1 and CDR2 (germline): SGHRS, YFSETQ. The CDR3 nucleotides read TGCGCCAGCAGCTTCTTGGGGGGGACAGGGTCCAGCGGGCTAACCTCCTACAATGAGCAGTTCTTC. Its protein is CASSFLGGTGSSGLTSYNEQFF.

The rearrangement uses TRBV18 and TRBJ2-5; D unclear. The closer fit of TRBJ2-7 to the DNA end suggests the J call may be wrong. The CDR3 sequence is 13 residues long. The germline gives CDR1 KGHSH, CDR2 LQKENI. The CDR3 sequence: CASSPPALLEQYF. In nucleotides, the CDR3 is TGTGCCAGCTCACCACCTGCGTTGCTCGAGCAGTACTTC.

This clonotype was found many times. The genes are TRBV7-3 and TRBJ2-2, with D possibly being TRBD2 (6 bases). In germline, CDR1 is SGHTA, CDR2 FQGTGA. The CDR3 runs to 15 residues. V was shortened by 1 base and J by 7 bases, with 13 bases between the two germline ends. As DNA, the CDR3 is TGTGCCAGCAGCTTAATCGGCGGGGCGGGCGGGGAGCTGTTTTTT. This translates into CASSLIGGAGGELFF.

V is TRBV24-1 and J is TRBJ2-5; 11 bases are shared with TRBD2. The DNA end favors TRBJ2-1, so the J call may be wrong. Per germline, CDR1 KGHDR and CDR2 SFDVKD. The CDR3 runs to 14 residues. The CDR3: CATSPGLAANEQFF. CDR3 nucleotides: TGTGCCACCAGCCCGGGACTAGCGGCGAATGAGCAGTTCTTC.

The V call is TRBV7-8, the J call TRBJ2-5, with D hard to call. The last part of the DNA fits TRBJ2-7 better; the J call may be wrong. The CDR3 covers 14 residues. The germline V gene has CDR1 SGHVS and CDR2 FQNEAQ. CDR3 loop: CASSIRISSYEQYF. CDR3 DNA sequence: TGTGCCAGCAGTATCAGAATCAGCTCCTACGAGCAGTACTTC.

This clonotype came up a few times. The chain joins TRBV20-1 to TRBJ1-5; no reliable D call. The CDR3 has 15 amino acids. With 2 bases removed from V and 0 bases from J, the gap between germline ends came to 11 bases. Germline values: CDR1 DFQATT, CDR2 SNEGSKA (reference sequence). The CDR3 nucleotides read TGCAGTGCTAGACATGTGGCAGGTAGCAATCAGCCCCAGCATTTT. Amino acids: CSARHVAGSNQPQHF.

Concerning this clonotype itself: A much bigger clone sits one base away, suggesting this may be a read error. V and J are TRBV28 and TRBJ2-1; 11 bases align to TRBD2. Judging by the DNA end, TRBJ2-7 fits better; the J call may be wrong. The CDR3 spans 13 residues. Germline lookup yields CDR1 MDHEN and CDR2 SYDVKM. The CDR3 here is CASRLAGAYEQYF. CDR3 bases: TGTGCCAGCAGACTAGCGGGGGCCTACGAGCAGTACTTC.

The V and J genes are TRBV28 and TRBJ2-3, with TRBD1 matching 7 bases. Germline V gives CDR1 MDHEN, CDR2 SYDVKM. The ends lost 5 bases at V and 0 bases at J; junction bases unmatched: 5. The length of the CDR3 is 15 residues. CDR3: CASSPYRGSTDTQYF. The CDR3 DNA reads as TGTGCCAGCAGTCCTTACAGGGGCAGCACAGATACGCAGTATTTT.

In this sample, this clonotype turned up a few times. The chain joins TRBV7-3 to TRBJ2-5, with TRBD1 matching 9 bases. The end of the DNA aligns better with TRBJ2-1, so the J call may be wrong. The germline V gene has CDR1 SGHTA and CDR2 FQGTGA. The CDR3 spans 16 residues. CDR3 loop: CASSQTTGTGKGEQFF. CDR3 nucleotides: TGTGCCAGCAGCCAAACCACCGGGACAGGGAAAGGTGAGCAGTTCTTC.

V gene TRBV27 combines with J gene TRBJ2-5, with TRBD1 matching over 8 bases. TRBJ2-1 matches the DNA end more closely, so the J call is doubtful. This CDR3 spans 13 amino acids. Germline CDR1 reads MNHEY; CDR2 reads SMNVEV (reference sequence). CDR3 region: CASSMGQDNEQFF. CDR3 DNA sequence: TGTGCCAGCAGTATGGGACAGGACAATGAGCAGTTCTTC.

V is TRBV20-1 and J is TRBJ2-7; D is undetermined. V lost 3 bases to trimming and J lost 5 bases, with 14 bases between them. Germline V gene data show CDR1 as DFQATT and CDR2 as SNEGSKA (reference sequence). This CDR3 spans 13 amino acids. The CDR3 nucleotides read TGCAGTGCTAGGGAGAGACTGTACCACGAGCAGTACTTC. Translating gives CSARERLYHEQYF.

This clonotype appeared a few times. CDR3 protein: CASSLAGLDSTDTQYF. The CDR3 nucleotides read TGTGCCAGCAGCTTGGCCGGGTTGGATAGCACAGATACGCAGTATTTT. The chain joins TRBV5-5 to TRBJ2-3; D unresolved. The CDR3 is 16 amino acids. Germline CDR1 SGHKS, CDR2 YYEKEE (reference sequence). Between the trimmed V and J ends, which lost 0 bases and 0 bases, there was a span of 11 bases.

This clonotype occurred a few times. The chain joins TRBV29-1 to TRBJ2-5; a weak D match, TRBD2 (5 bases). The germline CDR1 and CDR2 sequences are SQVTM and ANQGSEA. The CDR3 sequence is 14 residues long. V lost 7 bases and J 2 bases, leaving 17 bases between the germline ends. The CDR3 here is CSGYSMGGQETQYF. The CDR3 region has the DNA TGCAGCGGCTACTCTATGGGCGGGCAAGAGACCCAGTACTTC.

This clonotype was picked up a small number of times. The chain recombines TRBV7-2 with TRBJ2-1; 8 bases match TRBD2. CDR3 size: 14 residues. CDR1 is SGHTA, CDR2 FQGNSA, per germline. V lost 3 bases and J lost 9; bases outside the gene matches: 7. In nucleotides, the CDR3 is TGTGCCAGCAGCTTCGGGAGGGGGAATGGTGAGCAGTTCTTC. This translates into CASSFGRGNGEQFF. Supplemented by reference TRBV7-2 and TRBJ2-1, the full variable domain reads GAGVSQSPSNKVTEKGKDVELRCDPISGHTALYWYRQSLGQGLEFLIYFQGNSAPDKSGLPSDRFSAERTGGSVSTLTIQRTQQEDSAVYLCASSFGRGNGEQFFGPGTRLTVL.

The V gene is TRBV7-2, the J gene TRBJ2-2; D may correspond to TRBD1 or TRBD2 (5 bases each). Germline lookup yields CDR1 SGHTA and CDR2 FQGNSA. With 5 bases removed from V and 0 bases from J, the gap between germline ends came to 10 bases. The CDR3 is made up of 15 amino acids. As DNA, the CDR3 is TGTGCCAGCAGCCCTCGGGGCGCGAACACCGGGGAGCTGTTTTTT. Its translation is CASSPRGANTGELFF. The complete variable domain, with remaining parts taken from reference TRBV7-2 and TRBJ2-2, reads GAGVSQSPSNKVTEKGKDVELRCDPISGHTALYWYRQSLGQGLEFLIYFQGNSAPDKSGLPSDRFSAERTGGSVSTLTIQRTQQEDSAVYLCASSPRGANTGELFFGEGSRLTVL.

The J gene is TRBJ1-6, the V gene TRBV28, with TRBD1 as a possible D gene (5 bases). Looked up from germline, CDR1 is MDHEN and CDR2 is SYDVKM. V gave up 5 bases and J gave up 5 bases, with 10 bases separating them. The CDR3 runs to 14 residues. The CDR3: CASSAQVNNSPLHF. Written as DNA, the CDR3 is TGTGCCAGCAGTGCACAGGTTAATAATTCACCCCTCCACTTT.

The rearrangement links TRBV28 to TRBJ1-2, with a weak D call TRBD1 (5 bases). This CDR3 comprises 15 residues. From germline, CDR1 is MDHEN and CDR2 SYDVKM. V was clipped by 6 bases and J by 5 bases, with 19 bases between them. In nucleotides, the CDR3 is TGTGCCAGCAGCACACCCGGGGTCAGGGAGTATGGCTACACCTTC. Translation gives CASSTPGVREYGYTF.